The rows below give T cell receptor beta chains drawn from one sample of a study of response to subunit inactivated influenza vaccine. TCRdb reanalysed the RT-PCR reads using MiXCR and keeps one entry per CDR3 protein. The repertoire holds about 650,000 distinct CDR3 sequences, with approximately 15% as singletons. The starting material was PBMCs from blood, obtained roughly 13 days after vaccination. The receptors derive from a man aged 50 to 60 who received an inactivated influenza vaccine. Both conserved end residues are part of each CDR3. A D gene is named only where the DNA matches it firmly. A clone size is listed for some rows: how often the clone was seen (once, few, many), or a class if it is expanded.

abundance,v_gene,d_gene,j_gene,CDR3nt,CDR3aa
-,TRBV2,TRBD1,TRBJ1-4,TGTGCCAGCAGTCGACAGGGGCCTAATGAAAAACTGTTTTTT,CASSRQGPNEKLFF
few,TRBV24-1,TRBD2,TRBJ2-3,TGTGCCACCAGTGAAACGGGACTAGCGTTCACAGATACGCAGTATTTT,CATSETGLAFTDTQYF
-,TRBV11-2,TRBD1,TRBJ1-4,TGTGCCAGCAGCTTATATGCGACAGGGGGCGGTCTGGGTGAAAAACTGTTTTTT,CASSLYATGGGLGEKLFF
few,TRBV6-1,TRBD1,TRBJ2-7,TGTGCCAGCAGCCTCAGACAGGGAATTCTCGAGCAGTACTTC,CASSLRQGILEQYF
-,TRBV19,-,TRBJ2-6,TGTGCCAGTAGCTCAGGGGACTCTGGGGCCAACGTCCTGACTTTC,CASSSGDSGANVLTF
few,TRBV10-3,-,TRBJ1-6,TGTGCCATCAGTGAGGTGGCAGGGGTTAATTCACCCCTCCACTTT,CAISEVAGVNSPLHF
few,TRBV28,-,TRBJ2-7,TGTGCCAGCAGTTTACTACAGGCCGACTACGAGCAGTACTTC,CASSLLQADYEQYF
-,TRBV7-2,TRBD1,TRBJ1-5,TGTGCCAGCAGCGACGGGACAGGGGGCAATCAGCCCCAGCATTTT,CASSDGTGGNQPQHF
many,TRBV7-2,-,TRBJ2-4,TGTGCCAGCAGCTCCCCCAAGGGGATCCTAGCCAAAAACATTCAGTACTTC,CASSSPKGILAKNIQYF
-,TRBV7-8,TRBD1,TRBJ2-2,TGTGCCAGCAGCGCCAGGACAGGGGCGAACACCGGGGAGCTGTTTTTT,CASSARTGANTGELFF
-,TRBV7-8,-,TRBJ2-7,TGTGCCAGCAGCAACGGCCCTAACTCCTACGAGCACTACTTC,CASSNGPNSYEHYF
few,TRBV14,TRBD1,TRBJ1-6,TGTGCCAGCAGCCCTCGACAGGGGAAATCACCCCTCCACTTT,CASSPRQGKSPLHF
few,TRBV11-2,-,TRBJ2-1,TGTGCCAGCAGCCCAAGACCCGAGGCAAATGAGCAGTTCTTC,CASSPRPEANEQFF
few,TRBV12-3/TRBV12-4,-,TRBJ1-5,TGTGCCAGCACCATGGGGGGTCAGCCCCAGCATTTT,CASTMGGQPQHF
few,TRBV6-5,-,TRBJ1-1,TGTGCCAGCAGTTACTCGGTGTCCGCGAACACTGAAGCTTTCTTT,CASSYSVSANTEAFF
few,TRBV20-1,-,TRBJ2-1,TGCAGTGCTAGCGACCTGAGGACACCGGGCTCCTACAATGAGCAGTTCTTC,CSASDLRTPGSYNEQFF
few,TRBV7-2,-,TRBJ1-6,TGTGCCAGCAGCTTAGAGACAGCGAGTAATTCACCCCTCCACTTT,CASSLETASNSPLHF
-,TRBV10-3,-,TRBJ2-4,TGTGCCATCAGTGAGAGGTACGAACCCCAGTACTTC,CAISERYEPQYF
few,TRBV20-1,-,TRBJ2-1,TGCAGTGCCCCGGAGTTTGGCTACAATGAGCAGTTCTTC,CSAPEFGYNEQFF
few,TRBV24-1,TRBD2,TRBJ2-1,TGTGCCACCAGTGATTTTGGGCCGGGAGGGTACAATGAGCAGTTCTTC,CATSDFGPGGYNEQFF
few,TRBV20-1,TRBD1,TRBJ2-7,TGCAGTGCTAGAGACACGGACAGGCCGATTAAGCAGTACTTC,CSARDTDRPIKQYF
-,TRBV20-1,-,TRBJ1-1,TGCAGTGCTACAGCGGGACACTCGAACACTGAAGCTTTCTTT,CSATAGHSNTEAFF
-,TRBV29-1,-,TRBJ2-5,TGCAGCGTTGAAGGGCTGGGGGTACAAGAGACCCAGTACTTC,CSVEGLGVQETQYF
few,TRBV5-6,-,TRBJ2-1,TGTGCCAGCACGAGGGGGGCTAGCGGCTACAATGAGCAGTTCTTC,CASTRGASGYNEQFF
-,TRBV5-1,-,TRBJ2-1,TGCGCCAGTAGGGAGGTCGGGGGCAATGAGCAGTTCTTC,CASREVGGNEQFF